This passage covers 21 T cell receptor beta chains from one sample sequenced in a study of CD8+ T cells in alopecia areata. Described treatment: oral pan-JAK inhibitor, 5-10 mg twice daily. RNA was isolated and reverse transcribed to cDNA, the sequencing template. Sequenced by immunoSEQ multiplex PCR; TCRdb stores in-frame clones only, minus some. The profile shows around 270,000 clones, 58% of them singletons. Sequencing was performed on CD4+ T cells sorted from blood, taken at week 24, from a patient treated with tofacitinib. Source of these receptors: a human donor with alopecia areata.

This clone was seen more than once but under ten times. The gene calls are TRBV5-1 and TRBJ2-5; 7 bases match TRBD1. Germline assignment: CDR1 SGHRS and CDR2 YFSETQ. The V gene end was trimmed by 0 bases and the J gene end by 5 bases; junction bases not matched to a gene: 4. The length of the CDR3 is 14 residues. The CDR3 is CASSLEGALETQYF. CDR3 sequence (DNA): TGCGCCAGCAGCTTGGAGGGGGCGCTTGAGACCCAGTACTTC.

The chain couples TRBV7-2 to TRBJ1-6; TRBD1 matches 9 bases. With 1 base clipped from V and 8 bases from J, the junction kept 3 bases outside the gene matches. This CDR3 has 15 amino acids. CDR1 and CDR2 from the germline V gene are SGHTA and FQGNSA. CDR3 DNA: TGTGCCAGCAGCTTAGAGGGACAGGGTGATTCACCCCTCCACTTT. It encodes CASSLEGQGDSPLHF.

This chain links TRBV14 with TRBJ2-4; D is unclear. The V gene lost 3 bases and the J gene lost 0 bases, with 12 bases spanning the gap. This CDR3 has 16 residues. Germline CDR1 is SGHDN and CDR2 is FVKESK. The CDR3 loop is CASSHDWTRAKNIQYF. The CDR3 DNA reads as TGTGCCAGCAGCCACGACTGGACCCGAGCCAAAAACATTCAGTACTTC.

The gene calls are TRBV6-1 and TRBJ2-7; 7 bases fit TRBD2. The CDR3 totals 15 residues. Losses at the gene ends were 0 bases for V and 2 bases for J; bases not matched to a gene: 4. Germline-derived CDR1 and CDR2 are MNHNS and SASEGT. CDR3 sequence reads: CASSEAGAGTYEQYF. CDR3 DNA: TGTGCCAGCAGTGAAGCCGGAGCGGGGACCTACGAGCAGTACTTC.

V gene TRBV2 combines with J gene TRBJ2-7; D gene ambiguous. This CDR3 has 14 amino acids. Trimming cost V 3 bases and J 0 bases, with 9 bases left between them. Germline V CDR1 and CDR2: SNHLY, FYNNEI. CDR3 DNA sequence: TGTGCCAGCAGTGATAGACGGATCTCCTACGAGCAGTACTTC. This encodes CASSDRRISYEQYF.

Remarks on this clone: The DNA is omitted, as the CDR3 cannot be located on it reliably, and the CDR3 follows TCRdb's listing. J is TRBJ2-7 and V is TRBV6-6; TRBD2 was called by the table and not checked on the DNA. Germline loops: CDR1 MNHNY, CDR2 SVGAGI (reference sequence). The CDR3 numbers 16 amino acids, ends counted. CDR3 sequence reads: CASGEQYFGSTYEQYF.

This clone was seen more than once but under ten times. This sequence joins TRBV2 and TRBJ1-2; TRBD1 matches at 8 bases. The J segment lost 4 bases and the V segment lost 1 base, leaving 5 bases of the junction unmatched. CDR1 is SNHLY and CDR2 is FYNNEI in the germline V gene. This CDR3 is 15 amino acids long. CDR3 protein: CASSEEQGAGYGYTF. CDR3 DNA sequence: TGTGCCAGCAGTGAAGAGCAGGGGGCGGGCTATGGCTACACCTTC.

This clone has a handful of counts. Other DNA variants within this sample encode the same CDR3. The rearrangement links TRBV18 to TRBJ1-2; 7 bases map to TRBD1. CDR1 is KGHSH and CDR2 is LQKENI in the germline V gene. The CDR3 runs 14 residues. Germline trimming cut 3 bases from V and 4 bases from J; bases unmatched to any gene: 5. CDR3 loop: CASSPPTGSYGYTF. For the CDR3, the DNA is TGTGCCAGCTCACCTCCGACAGGGAGCTATGGCTACACCTTC.

To note about this clone: Additional DNA sequences in this sample encode the identical CDR3. The chain links TRBV28 to TRBJ2-2; D not certain. The CDR3 has 13 residues. The ends were cut back, 6 bases at V and 5 bases at J, with 10 bases in the middle. CDR1 and CDR2 (germline): MDHEN, SYDVKM. CDR3 DNA sequence: TGTGCCAGCAGCCCCATTAGGACCGGGGAGCTGTTTTTT. It codes for CASSPIRTGELFF.

The chain carries TRBV30 and TRBJ1-2; the D is unclear. This CDR3 comprises 9 residues. The germline CDR1 and CDR2 sequences are GTSNPN and SVGIG (reference sequence). With 6 bases removed from V and 5 bases from J, the gap between germline ends came to 4 bases. The CDR3, as DNA: TGTGCCTGCCGATATGGCTACACCTTC. The encoded protein is CACRYGYTF. The entire variable domain, with the rest obtained from reference TRBV30 and TRBJ1-2, is as follows: SQTIHQWPATLVQPVGSPLSLECTVEGTSNPNLYWYRQAAGRGLQLLFYSVGIGQISSEVPQNLSASRPQDRQFILSSKKLLLSDSGFYLCACRYGYTFGSGTRLTVV.

The chain has TRBV4-3 and TRBJ2-3; TRBD2 is a possible D gene (6 bases). Trimming left V 1 base short and J 0 bases short, with 14 bases between. The CDR3 totals 17 residues. Germline-derived CDR1 and CDR2 are LGHNA and YSLEER. The CDR3 DNA reads as TGCGCCAGCAGCCAAGTACCGCCCGGGACTAGCACAGATACGCAGTATTTT. Protein sequence: CASSQVPPGTSTDTQYF.

J is TRBJ2-7 and V is TRBV27, with TRBD1 matching over 10 bases. Germline V CDR1 and CDR2: MNHEY, SMNVEV (reference sequence). V shed 6 bases, J shed 2 bases, and the junction held 19 bases outside the gene matches. The CDR3 runs 19 residues. The CDR3 DNA follows: TGTGCCAGCAGCCCGCGGACAGGGGGGAACGCCGGGACGCCCTACGAGCAGTACTTC. Translation gives CASSPRTGGNAGTPYEQYF.

The chain couples TRBV4-1 to TRBJ1-1; D uncertain. Germline CDR1 MGHRA, CDR2 YSYEKL. The CDR3 totals 17 residues. The ends were cut back, 4 bases at V and 5 bases at J, with 23 bases in the middle. In nucleotides, the CDR3 is TGCGCCAGCAGCCTCCTGTGGGGTACAAGCGGGAATACTGAAGCTTTCTTT. It encodes CASSLLWGTSGNTEAFF.

The V call is TRBV30, the J call TRBJ2-7, with D possibly being TRBD2 (5 bases). This CDR3 has 13 residues. Between the trimmed V and J ends, which lost 4 bases and 0 bases, there was a span of 10 bases. Germline-derived CDR1 and CDR2 are GTSNPN and SVGIG (reference sequence). The DNA of the CDR3 is TGTGCCTGGAACGTAGGGAGCTCCTACGAGCAGTACTTC. Encoded protein: CAWNVGSSYEQYF.

This chain uses TRBV7-9 with TRBJ2-3; tentative D call: TRBD1 (6 bases). V lost 6 bases and J 2 bases, leaving 15 bases between the germline ends. Germline CDR1 is SEHNR and CDR2 is FQNEAQ (reference sequence). The CDR3 runs to 15 residues. The CDR3 sequence is CASRPKTGHTDTQYF. CDR3 coding DNA: TGTGCCAGCAGACCCAAGACAGGTCACACAGATACGCAGTATTTT.

The chain carries TRBV29-1 and TRBJ2-5; possibly TRBD1 or TRBD2 for D (6 bases each). Germline V lookup: CDR1 SQVTM, CDR2 ANQGSEA. This CDR3 is 13 amino acids long. The germline V and J ends were trimmed by 3 bases and 5 bases, with 13 bases remaining between them. The CDR3 here is CSVDRGDRETQYF. The CDR3 bases are TGCAGCGTTGATAGGGGGGACCGGGAGACCCAGTACTTC.

The chain is built from TRBV29-1 and TRBJ1-2; D may be TRBD1 (5 bases). The CDR3 consists of 11 residues. Germline lookup yields CDR1 SQVTM and CDR2 ANQGSEA. Deletions cut 7 bases from V and 8 bases from J, with 14 bases between. The CDR3 coding sequence is TGCAGCGCTGCGATCCGGGACGGCTACACCTTC. Its translation is CSAAIRDGYTF.

This clone was found a few times. The genes are TRBV27 and TRBJ2-7; D may correspond to TRBD1 or TRBD2 (5 bases each). V lost 0 bases and J 10 bases, leaving 16 bases between the germline ends. CDR3 size: 14 residues. The germline V gene has CDR1 MNHEY and CDR2 SMNVEV (reference sequence). Here the CDR3 DNA reads TGTGCCAGCAGTTTATCGGGACGGGGCCAATTCCAGTACTTC. Its translation: CASSLSGRGQFQYF.

This clone has a handful of counts. This sequence joins TRBV5-6 and TRBJ2-3, with D perhaps matching TRBD1 or TRBD2 (6 bases each). CDR3 size: 14 residues. Germline loops: CDR1 SGHDT, CDR2 YYEEEE. The V and J ends lost 0 bases and 4 bases respectively, with 9 bases between them. DNA for the CDR3: TGTGCCAGCAGCTTGGTGAGGGGGGCAGATACGCAGTATTTT. This translates into CASSLVRGADTQYF.

The rearrangement uses TRBV5-1 and TRBJ2-5; 7 bases are a match to TRBD1. This CDR3 spans 13 amino acids. Germline CDR1 and CDR2: SGHRS and YFSETQ. V shed 4 bases and J 5 bases; nucleotides not matched to a gene: 5. The CDR3 DNA follows: TGCGCCAGCAGCCGACAGGGCGCGGAGACCCAGTACTTC. Translated: CASSRQGAETQYF.

Notes on this clone: The sample holds other DNA sequences that translate to the same CDR3. The V gene is TRBV27, the J gene TRBJ2-3, with D unclear. The V and J ends lost 5 bases and 0 bases respectively, with 3 bases between them. The CDR3 has 12 amino acids. Germline V gene lookup returns CDR1 MNHEY and CDR2 SMNVEV (reference sequence). CDR3 region: CASSPSTDTQYF. The DNA for the CDR3 is TGTGCCAGCAGTCCAAGCACAGATACGCAGTATTTT.